This TCR beta chain was identified in a study of Ad26.COV2.S vaccination and SARS-CoV-2 variants. As to treatment: some 19 received Ad26.COV2.S at low or high dose, single or two shots; five or six received placebo; per-sample allocation not given. On day 63 after the first injection, vaccine and placebo recipients gave samples. Recruitment in Boston yielded a donor of adult age, 18-55 years. Built on an Ad26 vector, the vaccine expressed Wuhan-strain SARS-CoV-2 spike. Sequencing used immunoSEQ multiplex PCR; TCRdb keeps in-frame clones, though not all of them. The table includes over 400,000 clones, about 90% detected once. A word on this clone: What it recognizes is unknown.

Study results and limitations: The study found higher spike-specific TCR breadth in vaccine than placebo recipients. The TCR breadth and depth analyses may have understated or missed part of the total T cell responses.

CDR3 length: 11 residues. Germline loops: CDR1 SGHVS, CDR2 FQNEAQ. Trimming cost V 3 bases and J 5 bases, with 5 bases left between them. The chain employs TRBV7-8 and TRBJ2-7; D is undetermined. This TCR came from a person aged 18-65 years who received the Ad26.COV2.S COVID-19 vaccine or a placebo. The material was peripheral blood, obtained in a trial of Ad26.COV2.S vaccine versus placebo. The CDR3: CASSFEDEQYF. CDR3 DNA sequence: TGTGCCAGCAGCTTCGAGGACGAGCAGTACTTC.